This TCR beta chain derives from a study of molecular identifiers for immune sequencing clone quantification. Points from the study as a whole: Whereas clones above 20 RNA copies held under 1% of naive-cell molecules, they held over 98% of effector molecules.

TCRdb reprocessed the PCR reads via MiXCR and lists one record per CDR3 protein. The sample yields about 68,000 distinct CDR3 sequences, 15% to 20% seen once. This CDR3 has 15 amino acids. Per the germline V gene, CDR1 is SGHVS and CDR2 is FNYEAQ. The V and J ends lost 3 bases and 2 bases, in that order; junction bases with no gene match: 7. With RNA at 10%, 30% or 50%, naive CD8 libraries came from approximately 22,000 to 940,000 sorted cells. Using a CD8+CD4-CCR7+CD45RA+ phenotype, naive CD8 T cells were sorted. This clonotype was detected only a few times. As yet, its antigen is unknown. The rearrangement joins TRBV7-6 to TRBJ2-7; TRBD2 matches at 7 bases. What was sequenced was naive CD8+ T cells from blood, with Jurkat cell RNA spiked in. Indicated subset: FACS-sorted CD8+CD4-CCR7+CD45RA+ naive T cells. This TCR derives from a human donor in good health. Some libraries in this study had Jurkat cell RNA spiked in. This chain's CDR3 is CASSFGGTAAYEQYF. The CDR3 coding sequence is TGTGCCAGCAGCTTCGGGGGGACCGCAGCCTACGAGCAGTACTTC.